These T cell receptor beta chains were read from a single sample in a study of CXCR3-negative and CXCR3-positive naive CD8 T cells. Each CDR3 protein gets one entry in TCRdb, which reprocessed the 5' RACE reads and gives no DNA. This sample's clone table lists about 130,000 distinct CDR3 sequences. Sequences were obtained from naive CXCR3+ CD8+ T cells from blood. The receptor set was obtained from a human donor in good health. Some clones in this sample may be carry-over from other donors' samples. The CDR3 runs from the conserved cysteine through the conserved F or W. Each record gives: CDR3 protein, V gene, J gene.

CDR3aa: CASSSPLGVPEQYF
v_gene: TRBV7-9
j_gene: TRBJ2-7

CDR3aa: CASSPSRGLAGDEQFF
v_gene: TRBV12-3/TRBV12-4
j_gene: TRBJ2-1

CDR3aa: CSVEADSSSYEQYF
v_gene: TRBV29-1
j_gene: TRBJ2-7

CDR3aa: CASSTFANTGELFF
v_gene: TRBV6-4
j_gene: TRBJ2-2

CDR3aa: CSASRVQVNTEAFF
v_gene: TRBV20-1
j_gene: TRBJ1-1

CDR3aa: CASSLTGGSEEQYF
v_gene: TRBV4-3
j_gene: TRBJ2-7

CDR3aa: CASSQDWEGELFF
v_gene: TRBV4-1
j_gene: TRBJ2-2

CDR3aa: CASSLGTLFPEAFF
v_gene: TRBV5-1
j_gene: TRBJ1-1

CDR3aa: CASSLGAYGQVNTEAFF
v_gene: TRBV11-2
j_gene: TRBJ1-1

CDR3aa: CASSSELGGQPYEQYF
v_gene: TRBV12-3/TRBV12-4
j_gene: TRBJ2-7

CDR3aa: CAAETGIPYEQYF
v_gene: TRBV7-9
j_gene: TRBJ2-7

CDR3aa: CASSYSEENSPLHF
v_gene: TRBV6-5
j_gene: TRBJ1-6

CDR3aa: CASSQVWVTASNEQYF
v_gene: TRBV4-1
j_gene: TRBJ2-7

CDR3aa: CASSLAGRGSGGLQETQYF
v_gene: TRBV7-9
j_gene: TRBJ2-5

CDR3aa: CATCIGGGSYEQYF
v_gene: TRBV28
j_gene: TRBJ2-7

CDR3aa: CSVIPSSSYEQYF
v_gene: TRBV29-1
j_gene: TRBJ2-7

CDR3aa: CASSYRENDNEQFF
v_gene: TRBV6-6
j_gene: TRBJ2-1

CDR3aa: CASPRDGLGTDTQYF
v_gene: TRBV5-5
j_gene: TRBJ2-3

CDR3aa: CAISESLKERRGSSGNTIYF
v_gene: TRBV10-3
j_gene: TRBJ1-3

CDR3aa: CSATEGGAYNEQFF
v_gene: TRBV20-1
j_gene: TRBJ2-1

CDR3aa: CAISESMGGSYNEQFF
v_gene: TRBV10-3
j_gene: TRBJ2-1

CDR3aa: CASSQEEEGEKLFF
v_gene: TRBV4-3
j_gene: TRBJ1-4

CDR3aa: CASSQDKRTGLYEQYF
v_gene: TRBV3-1
j_gene: TRBJ2-7

CDR3aa: CASSLSGGALVGELFF
v_gene: TRBV27
j_gene: TRBJ2-2

CDR3aa: CASSLGGLDDYEQYF
v_gene: TRBV12-3/TRBV12-4
j_gene: TRBJ2-7

CDR3aa: CASAPPGLRSYEQYF
v_gene: TRBV10-1
j_gene: TRBJ2-7

CDR3aa: CASSLMGAGGYTF
v_gene: TRBV28
j_gene: TRBJ1-2

CDR3aa: CSARDVVGVWYEQYF
v_gene: TRBV20-1
j_gene: TRBJ2-7

CDR3aa: CASSQTGPEQYF
v_gene: TRBV12-3/TRBV12-4
j_gene: TRBJ2-7

CDR3aa: CATHGRGYTDTQYF
v_gene: TRBV27
j_gene: TRBJ2-3

CDR3aa: CASSYADYPGPTGELFF
v_gene: TRBV6-6
j_gene: TRBJ2-2

CDR3aa: CSARDRNSYEQYF
v_gene: TRBV20-1
j_gene: TRBJ2-7

CDR3aa: CASSPGRNEQYF
v_gene: TRBV7-9
j_gene: TRBJ2-7

CDR3aa: CASREYSGNTIYF
v_gene: TRBV5-6
j_gene: TRBJ1-3

CDR3aa: CASSPRGRLFHEQFF
v_gene: TRBV14
j_gene: TRBJ2-1

CDR3aa: CSARGKRSPPYEQYF
v_gene: TRBV20-1
j_gene: TRBJ2-7

CDR3aa: CASSQEVSNTEAFF
v_gene: TRBV4-2
j_gene: TRBJ1-1

CDR3aa: CASSNLGYSPLHF
v_gene: TRBV12-3/TRBV12-4
j_gene: TRBJ1-6

CDR3aa: CASSASGSSDEQYF
v_gene: TRBV4-2
j_gene: TRBJ2-7

CDR3aa: CASSLLTSGANEQFF
v_gene: TRBV7-9
j_gene: TRBJ2-1

CDR3aa: CASRRTSGTDTQYF
v_gene: TRBV5-4
j_gene: TRBJ2-3

CDR3aa: CASRLLETEAFF
v_gene: TRBV28
j_gene: TRBJ1-1

CDR3aa: CASSLVGSGDEQYF
v_gene: TRBV7-2
j_gene: TRBJ2-7

CDR3aa: CASSPGQGLISPQHF
v_gene: TRBV4-1
j_gene: TRBJ1-5

CDR3aa: CASSSDWRGRNQRDEQFF
v_gene: TRBV7-9
j_gene: TRBJ2-1

CDR3aa: CASSYSPWGAGGQETQYF
v_gene: TRBV6-5
j_gene: TRBJ2-5

CDR3aa: CASSLGGGAHNEQFF
v_gene: TRBV25-1
j_gene: TRBJ2-1

CDR3aa: CSVVGPSSYNEQFF
v_gene: TRBV29-1
j_gene: TRBJ2-1

CDR3aa: CASSYGGSTGELFF
v_gene: TRBV12-3/TRBV12-4
j_gene: TRBJ2-2

CDR3aa: CASSLPPGELFF
v_gene: TRBV7-8
j_gene: TRBJ2-2

CDR3aa: CASSPFPSDANYGYTF
v_gene: TRBV6-2/TRBV6-3
j_gene: TRBJ1-2

CDR3aa: CASSLVLGGGASDEQFF
v_gene: TRBV7-9
j_gene: TRBJ2-1

CDR3aa: CSASGTESTGELFF
v_gene: TRBV29-1
j_gene: TRBJ2-2

CDR3aa: CASSVGFSGNTIYF
v_gene: TRBV2
j_gene: TRBJ1-3

CDR3aa: CSVASPSRGVSYNEQFF
v_gene: TRBV29-1
j_gene: TRBJ2-1

CDR3aa: CSARGVGGNTEAFF
v_gene: TRBV20-1
j_gene: TRBJ1-1

CDR3aa: CASNPDPASTDTQYF
v_gene: TRBV4-1
j_gene: TRBJ2-3

CDR3aa: CASSWLADDEQFF
v_gene: TRBV5-6
j_gene: TRBJ2-1